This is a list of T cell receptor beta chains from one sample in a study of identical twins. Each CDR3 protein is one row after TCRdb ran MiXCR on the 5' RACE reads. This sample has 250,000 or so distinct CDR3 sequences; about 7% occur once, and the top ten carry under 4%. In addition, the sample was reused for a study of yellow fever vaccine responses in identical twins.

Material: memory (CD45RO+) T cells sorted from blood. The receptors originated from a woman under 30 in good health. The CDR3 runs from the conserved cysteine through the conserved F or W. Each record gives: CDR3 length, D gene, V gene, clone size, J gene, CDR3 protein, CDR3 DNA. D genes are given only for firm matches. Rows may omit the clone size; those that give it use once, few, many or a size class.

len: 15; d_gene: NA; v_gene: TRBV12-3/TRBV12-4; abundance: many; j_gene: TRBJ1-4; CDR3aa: CASSPRGSPNEKLFF; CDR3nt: TGTGCCAGCAGTCCCCGGGGCAGCCCTAATGAAAAACTGTTTTTT
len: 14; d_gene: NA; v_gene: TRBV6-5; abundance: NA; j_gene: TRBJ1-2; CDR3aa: CASSYSSRDNGYTF; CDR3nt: TGTGCCAGCAGTTACTCTTCCAGGGATAATGGCTACACCTTC
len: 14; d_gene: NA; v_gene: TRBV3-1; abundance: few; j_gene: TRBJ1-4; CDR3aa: CASSHKGTNEKLFF; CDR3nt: TGTGCCAGCAGCCACAAGGGGACTAATGAAAAACTGTTTTTT
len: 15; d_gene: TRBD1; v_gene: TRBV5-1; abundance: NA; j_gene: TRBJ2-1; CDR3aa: CASSLAPGQGSAGVF; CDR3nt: TGCGCCAGCAGCTTGGCCCCCGGACAGGGTAGCGCTGGAGTCTTC
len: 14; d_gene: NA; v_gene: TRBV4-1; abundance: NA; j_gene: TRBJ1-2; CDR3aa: CASSQEGAFYGYTF; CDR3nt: TGCGCCAGCAGCCAAGAGGGGGCCTTTTATGGCTACACCTTC
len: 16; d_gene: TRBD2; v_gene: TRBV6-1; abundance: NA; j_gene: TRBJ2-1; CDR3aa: CASSEALAGIYNEQFF; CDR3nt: TGTGCCAGCAGTGAAGCACTAGCGGGAATCTACAATGAGCAGTTCTTC
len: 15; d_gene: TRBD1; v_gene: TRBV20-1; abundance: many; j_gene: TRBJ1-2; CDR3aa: CSALTGKGQGGGYTF; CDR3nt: TGCAGTGCGCTAACGGGGAAGGGACAGGGGGGAGGCTACACCTTC
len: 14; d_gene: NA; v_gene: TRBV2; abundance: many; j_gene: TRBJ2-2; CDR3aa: CAGRVGTDSGELFF; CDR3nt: TGTGCCGGACGCGTCGGGACCGACTCCGGGGAGCTGTTTTTT
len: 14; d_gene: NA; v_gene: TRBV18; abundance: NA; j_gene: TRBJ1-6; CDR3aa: CASSLQGANSPLHF; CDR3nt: TGTGCCAGCTCGCTTCAGGGAGCTAATTCACCCCTCCACTTT
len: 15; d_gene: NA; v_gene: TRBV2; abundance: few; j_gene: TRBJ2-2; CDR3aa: CASSEDYLDTGELFF; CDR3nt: TGTGCCAGCAGTGAGGACTACTTGGACACCGGGGAGCTGTTTTTT
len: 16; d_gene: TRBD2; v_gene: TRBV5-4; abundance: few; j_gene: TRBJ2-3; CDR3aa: CASSSGLAGVIDTQYF; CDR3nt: TGTGCCAGCAGCTCAGGACTAGCGGGAGTTATAGATACGCAGTATTTT
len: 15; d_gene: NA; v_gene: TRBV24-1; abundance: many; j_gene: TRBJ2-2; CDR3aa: CATSDGGPNTGELFF; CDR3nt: TGTGCCACCAGTGACGGGGGCCCGAACACCGGGGAGCTGTTTTTT
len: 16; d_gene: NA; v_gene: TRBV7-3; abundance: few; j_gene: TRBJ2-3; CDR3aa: CASSLTVSSRTDTQYF; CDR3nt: TGTGCCAGCAGCTTAACCGTGTCTTCTCGCACAGATACGCAGTATTTT
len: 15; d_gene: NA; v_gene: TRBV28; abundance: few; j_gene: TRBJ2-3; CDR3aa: CASSFSADRVDTQYF; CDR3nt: TGTGCCAGCAGTTTCAGCGCAGACCGGGTAGATACGCAGTATTTT
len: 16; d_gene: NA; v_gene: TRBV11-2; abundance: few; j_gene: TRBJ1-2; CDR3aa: CASSLDRQDRLYGYTF; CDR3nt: TGTGCCAGCAGCTTAGATCGCCAGGACCGACTCTATGGCTACACCTTC
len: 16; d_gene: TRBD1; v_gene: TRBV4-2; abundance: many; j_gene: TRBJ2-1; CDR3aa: CASSQEGTVWPNEQFF; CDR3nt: TGTGCCAGCAGCCAAGAAGGGACAGTTTGGCCGAATGAGCAGTTCTTC
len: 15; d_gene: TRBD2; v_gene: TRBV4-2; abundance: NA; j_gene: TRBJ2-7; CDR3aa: CASSQDASGNYEQYF; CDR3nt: TGTGCCAGCAGCCAAGATGCTAGCGGGAACTACGAGCAGTACTTC
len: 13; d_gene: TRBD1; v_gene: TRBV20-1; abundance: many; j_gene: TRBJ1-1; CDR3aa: CSANTGVSTEAFF; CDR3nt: TGCAGTGCAAATACAGGGGTTTCCACTGAAGCTTTCTTT
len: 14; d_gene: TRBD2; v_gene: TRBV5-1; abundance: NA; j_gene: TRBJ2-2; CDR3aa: CASTGLANTGELFF; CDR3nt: TGCGCCAGCACTGGACTAGCCAACACCGGGGAGCTGTTTTTT
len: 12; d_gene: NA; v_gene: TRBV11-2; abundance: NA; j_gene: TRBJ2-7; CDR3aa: CASSSSLEGQYF; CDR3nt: TGTGCCAGCAGCTCCTCACTAGAAGGGCAGTACTTC
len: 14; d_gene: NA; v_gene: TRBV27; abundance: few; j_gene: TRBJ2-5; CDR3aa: CASRQTRSGETQYF; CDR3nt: TGTGCCAGCAGACAGACTAGGAGCGGTGAGACCCAGTACTTC
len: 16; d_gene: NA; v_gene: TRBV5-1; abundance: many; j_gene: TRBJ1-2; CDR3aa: CASSPGTASKYYGYTF; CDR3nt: TGCGCCAGCAGCCCTGGGACCGCCTCGAAGTACTATGGCTACACCTTC
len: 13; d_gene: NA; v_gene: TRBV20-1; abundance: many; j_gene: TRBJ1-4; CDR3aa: CSARDPLGEKLFF; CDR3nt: TGCAGTGCTAGAGATCCTCTAGGTGAAAAACTGTTTTTT
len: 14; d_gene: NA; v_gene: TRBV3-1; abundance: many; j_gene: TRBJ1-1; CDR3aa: CASSTGRKDTEAFF; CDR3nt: TGTGCCAGCAGCACAGGGAGGAAGGACACTGAAGCTTTCTTT
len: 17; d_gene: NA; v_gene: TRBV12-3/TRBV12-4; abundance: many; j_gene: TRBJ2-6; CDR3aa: CASSFRSGSSGANVLTF; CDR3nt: TGTGCCAGCAGTTTTAGGTCGGGGAGCTCTGGGGCCAACGTCCTGACTTTC
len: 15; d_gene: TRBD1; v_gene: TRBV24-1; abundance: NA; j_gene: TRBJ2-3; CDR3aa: CATSDPGQYTDTQYF; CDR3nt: TGTGCCACCAGTGACCCGGGACAGTATACAGATACGCAGTATTTT
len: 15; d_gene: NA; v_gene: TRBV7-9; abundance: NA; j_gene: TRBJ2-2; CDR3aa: CASRNEGLGTGELFF; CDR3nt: TGTGCCAGCAGAAACGAGGGCCTAGGCACCGGGGAGCTGTTTTTT
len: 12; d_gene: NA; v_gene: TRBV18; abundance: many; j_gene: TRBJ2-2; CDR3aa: CASSPGSGELFF; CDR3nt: TGTGCCAGCTCACCAGGGAGCGGGGAGCTGTTTTTT
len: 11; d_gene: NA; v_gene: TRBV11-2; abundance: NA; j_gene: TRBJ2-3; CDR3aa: CASSLGSAQYF; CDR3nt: TGTGCCAGCAGCTTAGGGAGTGCGCAGTATTTT
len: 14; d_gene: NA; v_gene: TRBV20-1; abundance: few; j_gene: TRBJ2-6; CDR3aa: CSAPAAVGANVLTF; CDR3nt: TGCAGTGCTCCAGCTGCGGTAGGGGCCAACGTCCTGACTTTC
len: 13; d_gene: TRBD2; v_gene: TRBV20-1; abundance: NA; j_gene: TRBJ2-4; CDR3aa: CSATSFTSGTKYF; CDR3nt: TGCAGTGCTACCTCTTTTACTAGCGGGACGAAGTACTTC
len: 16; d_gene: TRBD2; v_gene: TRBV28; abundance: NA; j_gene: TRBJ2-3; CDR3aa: CASSLGAGGPRYTQYF; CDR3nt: TGTGCCAGCAGTTTAGGGGCGGGAGGGCCCCGGTATACGCAGTATTTT
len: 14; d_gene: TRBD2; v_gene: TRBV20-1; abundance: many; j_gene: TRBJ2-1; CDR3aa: CSAGGLAENNEQFF; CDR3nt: TGCAGTGCTGGGGGACTAGCGGAGAACAATGAGCAGTTCTTC
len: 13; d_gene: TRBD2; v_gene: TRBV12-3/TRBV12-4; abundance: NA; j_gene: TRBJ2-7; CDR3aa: CASRRGLGYEQYF; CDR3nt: TGTGCCAGCAGAAGGGGACTAGGCTACGAGCAGTACTTC
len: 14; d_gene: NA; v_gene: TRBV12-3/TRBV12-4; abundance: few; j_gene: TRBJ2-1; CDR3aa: CASSLGVVGNEQFF; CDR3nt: TGTGCCAGCAGTTTAGGGGTGGTAGGCAATGAGCAGTTCTTC
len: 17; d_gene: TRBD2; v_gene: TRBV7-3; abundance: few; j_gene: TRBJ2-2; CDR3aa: CASSLTTLAGMGGELFF; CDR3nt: TGTGCCAGCAGCTTAACGACCCTAGCGGGAATGGGCGGGGAGCTGTTTTTT
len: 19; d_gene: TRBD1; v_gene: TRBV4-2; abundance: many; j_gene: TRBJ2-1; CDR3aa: CASSQLRTTGAFLGNEQFF; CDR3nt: TGTGCCAGCAGCCAACTCAGGACGACAGGGGCGTTTTTAGGCAATGAGCAGTTCTTC
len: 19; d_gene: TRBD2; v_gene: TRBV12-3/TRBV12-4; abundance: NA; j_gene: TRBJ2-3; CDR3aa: CASSSRLAGDSSSADTQYF; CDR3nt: TGTGCCAGCAGTTCCAGACTAGCGGGAGACTCCTCTTCGGCAGATACGCAGTATTTT
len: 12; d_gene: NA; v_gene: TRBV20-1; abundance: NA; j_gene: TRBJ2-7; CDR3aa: CSARVGVGEQYF; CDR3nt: TGCAGTGCTAGAGTTGGGGTGGGGGAGCAGTACTTC
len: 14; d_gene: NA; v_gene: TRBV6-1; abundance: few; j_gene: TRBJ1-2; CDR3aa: CASSEAKGYYGYTF; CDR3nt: TGTGCCAGCAGTGAAGCAAAGGGGTATTATGGCTACACCTTC
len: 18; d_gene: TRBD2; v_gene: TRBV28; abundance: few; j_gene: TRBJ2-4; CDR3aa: CASSLVASGAPHGNIQYF; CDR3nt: TGTGCCAGCAGTTTGGTGGCTAGCGGGGCCCCGCACGGAAACATTCAGTACTTC
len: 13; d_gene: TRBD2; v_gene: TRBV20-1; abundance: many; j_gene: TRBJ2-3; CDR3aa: CSPTPGGPLAQYF; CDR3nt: TGCAGTCCCACGCCGGGGGGGCCTTTGGCGCAGTATTTT
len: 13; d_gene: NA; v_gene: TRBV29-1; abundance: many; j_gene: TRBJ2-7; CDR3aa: CSVNDRTSYEQYF; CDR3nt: TGCAGCGTAAATGACAGAACCTCCTACGAGCAGTACTTC
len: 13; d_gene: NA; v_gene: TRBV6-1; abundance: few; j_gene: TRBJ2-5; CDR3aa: CASSDRGGVTQYF; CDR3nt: TGTGCCAGCAGTGACCGGGGCGGGGTGACCCAGTACTTC
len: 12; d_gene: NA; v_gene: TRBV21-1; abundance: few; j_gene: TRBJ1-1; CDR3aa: CASSPGGYEAFF; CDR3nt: TGTGCCAGCAGCCCGGGGGGATATGAAGCTTTCTTT
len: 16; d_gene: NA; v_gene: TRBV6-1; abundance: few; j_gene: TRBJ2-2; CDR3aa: CASSEDPGQSTGELFF; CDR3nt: TGTGCCAGCAGTGAAGACCCCGGCCAATCCACCGGGGAGCTGTTTTTT
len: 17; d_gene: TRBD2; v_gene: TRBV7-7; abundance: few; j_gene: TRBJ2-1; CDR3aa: CASSLGGTSGGYNEQFF; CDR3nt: TGTGCCAGCAGCTTAGGGGGAACTAGCGGGGGATACAATGAGCAGTTCTTC
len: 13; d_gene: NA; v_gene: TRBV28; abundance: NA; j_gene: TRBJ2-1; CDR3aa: CASLPLRTGEQFF; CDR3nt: TGTGCCAGCCTACCCCTCCGTACGGGGGAGCAGTTCTTC
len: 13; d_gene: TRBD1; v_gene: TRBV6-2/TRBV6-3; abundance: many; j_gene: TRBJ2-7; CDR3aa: CASRSNRGREQYF; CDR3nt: TGTGCCAGCAGAAGCAACAGGGGGCGCGAGCAGTACTTC
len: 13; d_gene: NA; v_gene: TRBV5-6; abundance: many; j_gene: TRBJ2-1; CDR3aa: CASSLAGDDPQFF; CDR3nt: TGTGCCAGCAGCTTGGCAGGGGACGATCCGCAGTTCTTC
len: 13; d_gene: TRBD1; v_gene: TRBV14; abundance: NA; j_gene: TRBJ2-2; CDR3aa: CASSRDRSGELFF; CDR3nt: TGTGCCAGCAGCCGGGACAGGAGCGGGGAGCTGTTTTTT
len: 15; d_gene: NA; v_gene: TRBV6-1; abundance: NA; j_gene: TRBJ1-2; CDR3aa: CASSLPGGAVNGYTF; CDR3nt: TGTGCCAGCAGTCTCCCGGGGGGAGCTGTAAATGGCTACACCTTC
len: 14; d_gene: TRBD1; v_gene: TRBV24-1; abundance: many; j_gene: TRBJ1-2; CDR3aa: CATSENRGNYGYTF; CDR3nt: TGTGCCACCAGTGAAAACAGGGGGAACTATGGCTACACCTTC
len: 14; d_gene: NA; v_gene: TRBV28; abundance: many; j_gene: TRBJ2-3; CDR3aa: CASSLGSRGDTQYF; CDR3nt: TGTGCCAGCAGTCTCGGGTCTCGGGGGGATACGCAGTATTTT
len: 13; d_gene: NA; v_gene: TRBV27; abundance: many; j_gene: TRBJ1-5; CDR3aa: CASSLSFNQPQHF; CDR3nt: TGTGCCAGCAGTTTAAGCTTCAATCAGCCCCAGCATTTT